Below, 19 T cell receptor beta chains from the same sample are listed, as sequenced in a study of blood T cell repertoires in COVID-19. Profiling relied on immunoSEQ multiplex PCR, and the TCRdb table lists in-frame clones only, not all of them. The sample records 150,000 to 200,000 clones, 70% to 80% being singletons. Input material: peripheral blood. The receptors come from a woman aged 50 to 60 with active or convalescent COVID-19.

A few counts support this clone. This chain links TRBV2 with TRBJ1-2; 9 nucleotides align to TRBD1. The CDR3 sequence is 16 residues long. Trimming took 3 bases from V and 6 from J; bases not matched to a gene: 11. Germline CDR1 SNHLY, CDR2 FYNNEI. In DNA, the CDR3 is TGTGCCAGCAGTGACCAACCGCCAACAGGGGGCCATGGCTACACCTTC. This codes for CASSDQPPTGGHGYTF.

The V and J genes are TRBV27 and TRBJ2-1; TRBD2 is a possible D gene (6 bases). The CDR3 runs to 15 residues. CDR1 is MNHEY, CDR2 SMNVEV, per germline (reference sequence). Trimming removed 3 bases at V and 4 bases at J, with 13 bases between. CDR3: CASSFGTSLYNEQFF. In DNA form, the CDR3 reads TGTGCCAGCAGTTTCGGGACTTCCCTTTACAATGAGCAGTTCTTC.

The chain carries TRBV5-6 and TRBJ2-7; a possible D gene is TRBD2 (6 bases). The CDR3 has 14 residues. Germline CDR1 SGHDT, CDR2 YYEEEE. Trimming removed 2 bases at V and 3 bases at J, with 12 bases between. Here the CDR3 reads CASSFGQGGYEQYF. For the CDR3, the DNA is TGTGCCAGCAGCTTCGGGCAGGGAGGCTACGAGCAGTACTTC.

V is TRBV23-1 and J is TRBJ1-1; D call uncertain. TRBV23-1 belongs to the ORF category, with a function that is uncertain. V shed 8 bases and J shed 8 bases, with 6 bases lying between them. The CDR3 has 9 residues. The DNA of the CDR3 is TGCGCCAGCGGCCAAGAAGCTTTCTTT. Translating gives CASGQEAFF.

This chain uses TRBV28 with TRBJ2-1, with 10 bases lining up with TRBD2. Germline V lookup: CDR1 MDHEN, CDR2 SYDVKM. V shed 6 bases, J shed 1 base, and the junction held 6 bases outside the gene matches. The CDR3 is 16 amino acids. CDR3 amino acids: CASRSTSGYSYNEQFF. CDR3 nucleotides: TGTGCCAGCAGGTCGACTAGCGGGTATTCCTACAATGAGCAGTTCTTC.

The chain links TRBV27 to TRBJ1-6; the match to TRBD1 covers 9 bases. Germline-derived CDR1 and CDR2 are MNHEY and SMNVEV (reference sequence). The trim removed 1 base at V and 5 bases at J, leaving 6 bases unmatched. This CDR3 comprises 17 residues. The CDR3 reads CASSLLAGQGDNSPLHF. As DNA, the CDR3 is TGTGCCAGCAGTTTATTGGCGGGACAGGGAGATAATTCACCCCTCCACTTT.

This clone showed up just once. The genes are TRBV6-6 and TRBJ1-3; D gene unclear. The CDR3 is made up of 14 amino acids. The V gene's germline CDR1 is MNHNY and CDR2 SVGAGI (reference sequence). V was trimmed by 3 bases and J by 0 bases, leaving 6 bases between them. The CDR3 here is CASSYEGSGNTIYF. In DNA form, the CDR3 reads TGTGCCAGCAGTTATGAGGGCTCTGGAAACACCATATATTTT.

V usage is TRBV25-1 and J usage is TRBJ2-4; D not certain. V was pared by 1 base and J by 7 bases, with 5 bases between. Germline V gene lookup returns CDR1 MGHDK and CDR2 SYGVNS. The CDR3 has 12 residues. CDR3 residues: CASSESGNIQYF. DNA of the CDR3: TGTGCCAGCAGTGAATCTGGCAACATTCAGTACTTC.

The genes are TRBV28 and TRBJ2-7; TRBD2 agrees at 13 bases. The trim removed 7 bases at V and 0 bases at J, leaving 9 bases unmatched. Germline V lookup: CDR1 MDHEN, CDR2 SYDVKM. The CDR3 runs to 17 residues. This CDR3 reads CASTPEGLAGNSYEQYF. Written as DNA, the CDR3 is TGTGCCAGCACCCCAGAGGGACTAGCGGGAAACTCCTACGAGCAGTACTTC.

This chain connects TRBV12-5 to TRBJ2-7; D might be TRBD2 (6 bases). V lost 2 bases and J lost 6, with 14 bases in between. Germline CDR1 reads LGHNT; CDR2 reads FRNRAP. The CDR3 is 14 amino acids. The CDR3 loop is CASGLPYLGGEQYF. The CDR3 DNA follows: TGTGCTAGTGGTTTGCCCTACTTGGGGGGCGAGCAGTACTTC.

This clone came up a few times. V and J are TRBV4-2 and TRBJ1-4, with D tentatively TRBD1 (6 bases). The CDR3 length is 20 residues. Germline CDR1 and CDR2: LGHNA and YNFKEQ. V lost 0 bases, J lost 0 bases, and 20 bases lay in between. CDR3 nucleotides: TGTGCCAGCAGCCAAGATCGAGGGGGGGGCACCTTTGCAACTAATGAAAAACTGTTTTTT. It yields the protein CASSQDRGGGTFATNEKLFF.

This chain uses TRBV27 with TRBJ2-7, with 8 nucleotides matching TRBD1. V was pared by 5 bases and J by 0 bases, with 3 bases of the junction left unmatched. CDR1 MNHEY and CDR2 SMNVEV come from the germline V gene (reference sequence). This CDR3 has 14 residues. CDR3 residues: CASSNRGNSYEQYF. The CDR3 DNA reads TGTGCCAGCAGTAACAGGGGGAACTCCTACGAGCAGTACTTC.

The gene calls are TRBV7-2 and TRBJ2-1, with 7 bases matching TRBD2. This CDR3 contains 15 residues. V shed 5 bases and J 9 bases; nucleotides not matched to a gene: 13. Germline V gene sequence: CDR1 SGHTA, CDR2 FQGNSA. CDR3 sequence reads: CASSRPGLSRGEQFF. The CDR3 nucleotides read TGTGCCAGCAGCCGTCCGGGACTATCGAGAGGTGAGCAGTTCTTC.

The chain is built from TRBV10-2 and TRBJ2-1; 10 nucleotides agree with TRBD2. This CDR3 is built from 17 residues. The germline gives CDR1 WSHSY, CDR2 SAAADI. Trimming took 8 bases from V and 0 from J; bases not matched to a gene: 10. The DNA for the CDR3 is TGCGCCAGCCACCTGAAAGCGGGGGGGAGCTCCTACAATGAGCAGTTCTTC. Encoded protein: CASHLKAGGSSYNEQFF.

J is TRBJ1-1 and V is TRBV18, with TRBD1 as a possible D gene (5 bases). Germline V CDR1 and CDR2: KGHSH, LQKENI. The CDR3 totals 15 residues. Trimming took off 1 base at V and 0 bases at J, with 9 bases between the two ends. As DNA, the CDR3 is TGTGCCAGCTCACCACGGTCAGGGATGAACACTGAAGCTTTCTTT. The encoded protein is CASSPRSGMNTEAFF.

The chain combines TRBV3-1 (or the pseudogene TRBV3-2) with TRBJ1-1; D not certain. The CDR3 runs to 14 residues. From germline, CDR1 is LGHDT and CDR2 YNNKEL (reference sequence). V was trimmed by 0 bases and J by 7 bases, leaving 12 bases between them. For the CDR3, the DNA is TGTGCCAGCAGCCAAGATTTCGGGGATCGTGAAGCTTTCTTT. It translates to CASSQDFGDREAFF.

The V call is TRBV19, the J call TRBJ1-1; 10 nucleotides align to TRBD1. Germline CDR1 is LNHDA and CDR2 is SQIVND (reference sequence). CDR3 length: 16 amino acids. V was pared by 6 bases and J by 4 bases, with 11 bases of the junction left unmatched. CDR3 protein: CASRHRQGATGTEAFF. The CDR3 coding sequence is TGTGCCAGTAGACATAGACAGGGGGCAACTGGCACTGAAGCTTTCTTT.

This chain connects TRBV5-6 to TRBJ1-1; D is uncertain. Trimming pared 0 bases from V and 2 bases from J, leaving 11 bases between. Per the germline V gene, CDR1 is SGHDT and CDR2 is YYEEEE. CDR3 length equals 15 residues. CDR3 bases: TGTGCCAGCAGCTTGGTGAGTCGCGGTAACACTGAAGCTTTCTTT. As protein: CASSLVSRGNTEAFF.

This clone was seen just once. In nucleotides, the CDR3 is TGTGCCAGCAGTTTATTGGAGGGGTCAGGGTTCTCCTATAATTCACCCCTCCACTTT. This codes for CASSLLEGSGFSYNSPLHF. This sequence joins TRBV28 and TRBJ1-6, with D possibly being TRBD1 (5 bases). The V and J ends lost 1 base and 0 bases respectively, with 16 bases between them. This CDR3 has 19 amino acids. Germline-derived CDR1 and CDR2 are MDHEN and SYDVKM. Full variable domain (remainder filled in from reference TRBV28 and TRBJ1-6): DVKVTQSSRYLVKRTGEKVFLECVQDMDHENMFWYRQDPGLGLRLIYFSYDVKMKEKGDIPEGYSVSREKKERFSLILESASTNQTSMYLCASSLLEGSGFSYNSPLHFGNGTRLTVT.